The entry below gives a single T cell receptor (beta chain) sequence along with its context. Antigen specificity is unknown. This specimen comes from a study of OX40 agonist ivuxolimab in advanced cancers. About the research overall: Earlier anti-PD-1, anti-PD-L1 or anti-CTLA-4 therapy was permitted; 35% to 50% had received some. General observations from the study: Doses of 0.1 to 3.0 mg/kg were accompanied by clonal expansion of CD4+ and CD8+ blood T cells by week 6.

Using immunoSEQ multiplex PCR, the repertoire was profiled, and TCRdb retains in-frame clones only, with some absent. This table has 25,000 to 30,000 clones, approximately 78% appearing once. From germline, CDR1 is MNHEY and CDR2 SVGAGI. The CDR3 runs 15 residues. The V gene lost 5 bases and the J gene lost 4 bases, with 12 bases spanning the gap. The receptor was derived from an adult with an advanced solid tumor such as melanoma, head and neck, liver or kidney cancer. The rearrangement joins TRBV6-5 to TRBJ2-6; D may be TRBD1 or TRBD2 (5 bases each). The material sequenced was CD4+ or CD8+ T cells sorted from blood, taken in a trial of the OX40 agonist ivuxolimab. The DNA for the CDR3 is TGTGCCAGCAGTCCCAGGGAGACCGGGGCCAACGTCCTGACTTTC. This codes for CASSPRETGANVLTF.